A selection of T cell receptor beta chains follows, all from one sample in a study of cytomegalovirus exposure and HLA in healthy donors. Here immunoSEQ multiplex PCR was the method, and the copy in TCRdb shows in-frame clones only, minus some. Here the sample spans around 170,000 clones, around 85% being singletons. The sequencing sample was made of PBMCs. All receptors derive from a middle-aged man in good health and CMV-seropositive. Each CDR3 is given with its conserved first and last residue. The order of the fields is clone size, D gene, CDR3 length, J gene, V gene, CDR3 protein, CDR3 DNA. D genes are given only for firm matches. Some rows have no size entry. The others give once, few or many, or a class for an expanded clone.

abundance: -
d_gene: TRBD1
len: 14
j_gene: TRBJ2-7
v_gene: TRBV6-5
CDR3aa: CASSRNRGAGEQYF
CDR3nt: TGTGCCAGCAGCCGCAACAGGGGCGCGGGCGAGCAGTACTTC

abundance: -
d_gene: -
len: 11
j_gene: TRBJ1-1
v_gene: TRBV6-1
CDR3aa: CASRRGVGAFF
CDR3nt: TGTGCCAGCAGGAGAGGAGTAGGAGCTTTCTTT

abundance: -
d_gene: -
len: 12
j_gene: TRBJ2-5
v_gene: TRBV27
CDR3aa: CASSSKGETQYF
CDR3nt: TGTGCCAGCAGTTCGAAGGGGGAGACCCAGTACTTC

abundance: once
d_gene: TRBD1
len: 17
j_gene: TRBJ1-2
v_gene: TRBV27
CDR3aa: CASSPLTGEGNYYGYTF
CDR3nt: TGTGCCAGCAGTCCCTTGACAGGGGAAGGGAACTACTATGGCTACACCTTC

abundance: -
d_gene: TRBD1
len: 15
j_gene: TRBJ2-1
v_gene: TRBV6-1
CDR3aa: CASSAGTGGYNEQFF
CDR3nt: TGTGCCAGCAGTGCCGGGACAGGGGGCTACAATGAGCAGTTCTTC

abundance: -
d_gene: TRBD1
len: 14
j_gene: TRBJ2-7
v_gene: TRBV27
CDR3aa: CASSMGQGYGEQYF
CDR3nt: TGTGCCAGCAGTATGGGACAGGGCTATGGCGAGCAGTACTTC

abundance: -
d_gene: TRBD1
len: 13
j_gene: TRBJ1-2
v_gene: TRBV5-1
CDR3aa: CASSLVTGDGYTF
CDR3nt: TGCGCCAGCAGCTTGGTGACAGGGGATGGCTACACCTTC

abundance: -
d_gene: TRBD2
len: 15
j_gene: TRBJ2-3
v_gene: TRBV7-2
CDR3aa: CASSLAAGGPDTQYF
CDR3nt: TGTGCCAGCAGCTTAGCAGCGGGGGGGCCAGATACGCAGTATTTT

abundance: few
d_gene: TRBD1
len: 16
j_gene: TRBJ2-7
v_gene: TRBV7-2
CDR3aa: CASSFDRGRVSYEQYF
CDR3nt: TGTGCCAGCAGCTTTGACAGGGGGCGGGTTTCCTACGAGCAGTACTTC

abundance: -
d_gene: -
len: 11
j_gene: TRBJ2-5
v_gene: TRBV10-3
CDR3aa: CATASTGTQYF
CDR3nt: TGTGCCACAGCGAGTACGGGGACCCAGTACTTC

abundance: -
d_gene: TRBD1
len: 16
j_gene: TRBJ2-3
v_gene: TRBV27
CDR3aa: CASSLLLRTGEDTQYF
CDR3nt: TGTGCCAGCAGTCTCCTACTCCGGACAGGGGAGGATACGCAGTATTTT

abundance: once
d_gene: -
len: 14
j_gene: TRBJ2-3
v_gene: TRBV15
CDR3aa: CATSRSRGVDTQYF
CDR3nt: TGTGCCACCAGCAGATCCAGGGGCGTAGATACGCAGTATTTT

abundance: -
d_gene: TRBD1
len: 15
j_gene: TRBJ2-3
v_gene: TRBV6-5
CDR3aa: CASSHRGPGTDTQYF
CDR3nt: TGTGCCAGCAGCCACAGGGGTCCGGGCACAGATACGCAGTATTTT

abundance: -
d_gene: -
len: 14
j_gene: TRBJ2-3
v_gene: TRBV5-6
CDR3aa: CASSWGGGTDTQYF
CDR3nt: TGTGCCAGCAGCTGGGGGGGCGGCACAGATACGCAGTATTTT

abundance: -
d_gene: -
len: 13
j_gene: TRBJ2-7
v_gene: TRBV19
CDR3aa: CASSLLRRGEQYF
CDR3nt: TGTGCCAGTAGTCTACTCCGGAGGGGCGAGCAGTACTTC

abundance: -
d_gene: -
len: 14
j_gene: TRBJ1-2
v_gene: TRBV27
CDR3aa: CASWGRGGRYGYTF
CDR3nt: TGTGCCAGCTGGGGGAGGGGCGGGAGGTATGGCTACACCTTC

abundance: -
d_gene: -
len: 17
j_gene: TRBJ2-7
v_gene: TRBV27
CDR3aa: CASSISTMGHRRNEQYF
CDR3nt: TGTGCCAGCAGTATTTCAACGATGGGGCACCGGCGGAACGAGCAGTACTTC

abundance: -
d_gene: -
len: 17
j_gene: TRBJ2-3
v_gene: TRBV4-3
CDR3aa: CASSQDHRTTDTDTQYF
CDR3nt: TGCGCCAGCAGCCAAGATCACAGGACTACGGACACAGATACGCAGTATTTT

abundance: -
d_gene: -
len: 11
j_gene: TRBJ1-2
v_gene: TRBV28
CDR3aa: CASSSVYGYTF
CDR3nt: TGTGCCAGCAGTTCTGTCTATGGCTACACCTTC

abundance: -
d_gene: -
len: 15
j_gene: TRBJ2-1
v_gene: TRBV15
CDR3aa: CATSREGTSIGEQFF
CDR3nt: TGTGCCACCAGCAGAGAGGGGACATCGATCGGTGAGCAGTTCTTC

abundance: -
d_gene: -
len: 15
j_gene: TRBJ1-3
v_gene: TRBV2
CDR3aa: CASSVRRGSGNTIYF
CDR3nt: TGTGCCAGCAGTGTCAGGAGGGGCTCTGGAAACACCATATATTTT

abundance: -
d_gene: TRBD2
len: 14
j_gene: TRBJ2-1
v_gene: TRBV29-1
CDR3aa: CSVEDSGGYNEQFF
CDR3nt: TGCAGCGTTGAGGATAGCGGGGGCTACAATGAGCAGTTCTTC

abundance: -
d_gene: -
len: 14
j_gene: TRBJ1-1
v_gene: TRBV19
CDR3aa: CASISPPEDTEAFF
CDR3nt: TGTGCCAGTATCAGTCCCCCGGAGGACACTGAAGCTTTCTTT

abundance: -
d_gene: TRBD2
len: 14
j_gene: TRBJ2-3
v_gene: TRBV2
CDR3aa: CASLAGVPTDTQYF
CDR3nt: TGTGCCAGCCTAGCGGGGGTTCCCACAGATACGCAGTATTTT

abundance: -
d_gene: -
len: 15
j_gene: TRBJ1-1
v_gene: TRBV5-6
CDR3aa: CASSFTGTVNTEAFF
CDR3nt: TGTGCCAGCAGCTTTACAGGGACGGTAAACACTGAAGCTTTCTTT

abundance: -
d_gene: TRBD2
len: 14
j_gene: TRBJ2-7
v_gene: TRBV27
CDR3aa: CASSRRGGLNEQYF
CDR3nt: TGTGCCAGCAGCCGACGGGGGGGGCTAAACGAGCAGTACTTC

abundance: -
d_gene: TRBD2
len: 20
j_gene: TRBJ2-3
v_gene: TRBV11-2
CDR3aa: CASSLDLWGTSGGPRDTQYF
CDR3nt: TGTGCCAGCAGCTTAGATCTGTGGGGGACTAGCGGGGGGCCTCGGGATACGCAGTATTTT

abundance: -
d_gene: TRBD1
len: 14
j_gene: TRBJ1-6
v_gene: TRBV7-2
CDR3aa: CASRNRDRVSPLHF
CDR3nt: TGTGCCAGCAGGAACCGGGACAGGGTTTCACCCCTCCACTTT

abundance: -
d_gene: -
len: 15
j_gene: TRBJ1-1
v_gene: TRBV7-2
CDR3aa: CASTAGGAKYTEAFF
CDR3nt: TGTGCCAGCACCGCCGGTGGGGCAAAGTACACTGAAGCTTTCTTT

abundance: -
d_gene: TRBD1
len: 14
j_gene: TRBJ1-4
v_gene: TRBV27
CDR3aa: CASSRDRWGEKLFF
CDR3nt: TGTGCCAGCAGTCGGGACAGGTGGGGTGAAAAACTGTTTTTT

abundance: -
d_gene: TRBD1
len: 15
j_gene: TRBJ1-6
v_gene: TRBV19
CDR3aa: CASSTAQGAHSPLHF
CDR3nt: TGTGCCAGTAGTACCGCGCAGGGGGCTCATTCACCCCTCCACTTT

abundance: few
d_gene: TRBD1
len: 16
j_gene: TRBJ2-2
v_gene: TRBV7-8
CDR3aa: CASSTRDRGGTGELFF
CDR3nt: TGTGCCAGCAGCACCCGGGACAGGGGAGGAACCGGGGAGCTGTTTTTT

abundance: -
d_gene: -
len: 13
j_gene: TRBJ2-5
v_gene: TRBV4-2
CDR3aa: CASSPRQGETQYF
CDR3nt: TGTGCCAGCAGCCCAAGGCAGGGAGAGACCCAGTACTTC

abundance: -
d_gene: TRBD2
len: 16
j_gene: TRBJ2-3
v_gene: TRBV9
CDR3aa: CASSVGLAGKTDTQYF
CDR3nt: TGTGCCAGCAGCGTCGGACTAGCGGGGAAGACAGATACGCAGTATTTT

abundance: few
d_gene: TRBD2
len: 15
j_gene: TRBJ2-1
v_gene: TRBV5-1
CDR3aa: CASSTLAGEHNEQFF
CDR3nt: TGCGCCAGCAGCACCCTAGCGGGGGAACACAATGAGCAGTTCTTC

abundance: -
d_gene: -
len: 16
j_gene: TRBJ2-7
v_gene: TRBV4-1
CDR3aa: CASSQWMDSSSYEQYF
CDR3nt: TGCGCCAGCAGCCAGTGGATGGACAGCAGCTCCTACGAGCAGTACTTC

abundance: -
d_gene: TRBD2
len: 13
j_gene: TRBJ2-1
v_gene: TRBV30
CDR3aa: CAWSGGARDEQFF
CDR3nt: TGTGCCTGGAGCGGGGGGGCCCGCGATGAGCAGTTCTTC

abundance: -
d_gene: TRBD1
len: 15
j_gene: TRBJ2-3
v_gene: TRBV7-9
CDR3aa: CASSYRDRSTDTQYF
CDR3nt: TGTGCCAGCAGCTATAGGGACAGAAGCACAGATACGCAGTATTTT

abundance: -
d_gene: -
len: 14
j_gene: TRBJ2-5
v_gene: TRBV9
CDR3aa: CASSVARGQETQYF
CDR3nt: TGTGCCAGCAGCGTAGCTCGAGGGCAAGAGACCCAGTACTTC

abundance: few
d_gene: TRBD1
len: 19
j_gene: TRBJ2-4
v_gene: TRBV18
CDR3aa: CASSPLRQGAGIPKNIQYF
CDR3nt: TGTGCCAGCTCACCATTGAGACAGGGGGCAGGGATCCCAAAAAACATTCAGTACTTC

abundance: -
d_gene: TRBD1
len: 14
j_gene: TRBJ2-6
v_gene: TRBV29-1
CDR3aa: CSVDLGQDANVLTF
CDR3nt: TGCAGCGTTGACCTAGGACAGGACGCCAACGTCCTGACTTTC

abundance: -
d_gene: -
len: 14
j_gene: TRBJ1-3
v_gene: TRBV30
CDR3aa: CAWRYRESGNTIYF
CDR3nt: TGTGCCTGGAGGTACAGGGAAAGTGGAAACACCATATATTTT

abundance: -
d_gene: TRBD1
len: 16
j_gene: TRBJ2-5
v_gene: TRBV5-1
CDR3aa: CASSLSVRDSQETQYF
CDR3nt: TGCGCCAGCAGCTTGTCGGTCCGGGACAGCCAAGAGACCCAGTACTTC

abundance: few
d_gene: -
len: 13
j_gene: TRBJ1-3
v_gene: TRBV7-9
CDR3aa: CASLQGAGNTIYF
CDR3nt: TGTGCCAGCCTCCAAGGGGCTGGAAACACCATATATTTT

abundance: -
d_gene: -
len: 13
j_gene: TRBJ2-1
v_gene: TRBV7-9
CDR3aa: CASSLATDNEQFF
CDR3nt: TGTGCCAGCAGCTTAGCGACAGATAATGAGCAGTTCTTC

abundance: few
d_gene: -
len: 13
j_gene: TRBJ2-7
v_gene: TRBV28
CDR3aa: CASSLGLSYEQYF
CDR3nt: TGTGCCAGCAGTCTGGGCCTCTCCTACGAGCAGTACTTC

abundance: few
d_gene: -
len: 15
j_gene: TRBJ1-1
v_gene: TRBV6-1
CDR3aa: CASSGALPMNTEAFF
CDR3nt: TGTGCCAGCAGTGGTGCACTGCCGATGAACACTGAAGCTTTCTTT

abundance: -
d_gene: -
len: 16
j_gene: TRBJ1-4
v_gene: TRBV27
CDR3aa: CASSHRIGETNEKLFF
CDR3nt: TGTGCCAGCAGTCACAGAATCGGGGAAACTAATGAAAAACTGTTTTTT

abundance: -
d_gene: -
len: 15
j_gene: TRBJ2-3
v_gene: TRBV5-1
CDR3aa: CASSLIGEGTDTQYF
CDR3nt: TGCGCCAGCAGCTTGATAGGTGAGGGCACAGATACGCAGTATTTT

abundance: -
d_gene: TRBD2
len: 15
j_gene: TRBJ2-7
v_gene: TRBV5-4
CDR3aa: CASSLPGLSSYEQYF
CDR3nt: TGTGCCAGCAGCCTCCCGGGACTAAGCTCCTACGAGCAGTACTTC